Following are 20 T cell receptor beta chains from one sample sequenced in a study of blood T cell repertoires in COVID-19. The protocol was immunoSEQ multiplex PCR, while the TCRdb copy is restricted to in-frame clones and leaves out a portion. The sample shows more than 85,000 clones, around 90% of them seen only once. The sample taken for sequencing was peripheral blood. The source of these receptors is a human donor in a cohort sampled during active COVID-19.

This rearrangement joins TRBV6-1 to TRBJ1-1; TRBD1 agrees at 11 bases. CDR1 is MNHNS, CDR2 SASEGT, per germline. The junction had 0 bases not matched to a gene; V was cut back by 3 bases and J by 3 bases. The CDR3 runs to 14 residues. The CDR3 is CASSEGQGDTEAFF. The CDR3 bases are TGTGCCAGCAGTGAGGGACAGGGGGACACTGAAGCTTTCTTT.

The chain joins TRBV28 to TRBJ2-3; 8 bases are a match to TRBD2. Per germline, CDR1 MDHEN and CDR2 SYDVKM. V was pared by 2 bases and J by 3 bases, with 4 bases of the junction left unmatched. The CDR3 sequence is 15 residues long. The CDR3 DNA sequence: TGTGCCAGCAGTTTAGCGGCGGGAGGTACAGATACGCAGTATTTT. Amino acid sequence: CASSLAAGGTDTQYF.

The V and J genes are TRBV4-3 and TRBJ2-4; TRBD2 might be the D (6 bases). Trimming took off 4 bases at V and 7 bases at J, with 14 bases between the two ends. The CDR3 sequence is 14 residues long. Germline V gives CDR1 LGHNA, CDR2 YSLEER. CDR3: CASSPGFGSNIQYF. As DNA, the CDR3 is TGCGCCAGCAGCCCTGGGTTCGGGAGCAACATTCAGTACTTC.

The J gene is TRBJ1-1, the V gene TRBV5-1, with TRBD1 matching 7 bases. This CDR3 spans 15 amino acids. Germline values: CDR1 SGHRS, CDR2 YFSETQ. Losses at the gene ends were 4 bases for V and 4 bases for J; bases not matched to a gene: 10. The CDR3 loop is CASSETGVGGTEAFF. The CDR3 DNA reads TGCGCCAGCAGCGAAACAGGGGTCGGAGGCACTGAAGCTTTCTTT.

The chain joins TRBV18 to TRBJ2-1; 12 bases are a match to TRBD2. Germline V lookup: CDR1 KGHSH, CDR2 LQKENI. CDR3 length equals 15 residues. The V gene end was trimmed by 5 bases and the J gene end by 9 bases; junction bases not matched to a gene: 8. The CDR3 loop is CASSSRLAGVAEQFF. CDR3 sequence (DNA): TGTGCCAGCTCATCACGACTAGCGGGAGTGGCTGAGCAGTTCTTC.

V and J are TRBV28 and TRBJ2-7; possible D gene TRBD2, 5 bases. Trimming removed 6 bases at V and 1 base at J, with 19 bases between. The CDR3 extends over 16 amino acids. CDR1 MDHEN and CDR2 SYDVKM come from the germline V gene. In DNA form, the CDR3 reads TGTGCCAGCAGCCTAATAAGCGGCCAAGTTTCCTACGAGCAGTACTTC. Protein sequence: CASSLISGQVSYEQYF.

The rearrangement links TRBV5-1 to TRBJ2-5, with D possibly TRBD1 on 5 matching bases. V was trimmed by 0 bases and J by 5 bases, leaving 11 bases between them. Germline lookup yields CDR1 SGHRS and CDR2 YFSETQ. CDR3 length equals 14 residues. CDR3 loop: CASSLAQGRETQYF. The CDR3 nucleotides are TGCGCCAGCAGCTTGGCCCAGGGCAGGGAGACCCAGTACTTC.

This chain joins TRBV2 and TRBJ2-1; 12 nucleotides match TRBD1. The CDR3 is 16 residues long. V gave up 5 bases and J gave up 3 bases; unmatched junction bases: 5. Germline V gene lookup returns CDR1 SNHLY and CDR2 FYNNEI. The CDR3 DNA is TGTGCCAGCAGTTTAGGGACAGGGGGCGTCTACAATGAGCAGTTCTTC. Its translation: CASSLGTGGVYNEQFF.

This clone was detected a few times. The gene calls are TRBV5-6 and TRBJ1-5; 7 nucleotides align to TRBD1. V gave up 4 bases and J gave up 3 bases; unmatched junction bases: 4. In germline, CDR1 is SGHDT, CDR2 YYEEEE. The CDR3 sequence is 14 residues long. The chain's CDR3 is CASSGTVNNQPQHF. CDR3 DNA sequence: TGTGCCAGCAGCGGGACAGTTAACAATCAGCCCCAGCATTTT.

This clone was recorded only once. The V and J genes are TRBV15 and TRBJ1-4; TRBD1 agrees at 8 bases. The CDR3 consists of 14 residues. With 2 bases clipped from V and 10 bases from J, the junction kept 6 bases outside the gene matches. The germline CDR1 and CDR2 sequences are LNHNV and YYDKDF (reference sequence). This CDR3 reads CATSRPDRDGKLFF. CDR3 nucleotides: TGTGCCACCAGCAGACCGGACAGGGATGGAAAACTGTTTTTT. Looking up the rest from reference TRBV15 and TRBJ1-4 gives the full variable domain: DAMVIQNPRYQVTQFGKPVTLSCSQTLNHNVMYWYQQKSSQAPKLLFHYYDKDFNNEADTPDNFQSRRPNTSFCFLDIRSPGLGDTAMYLCATSRPDRDGKLFFGSGTQLSVL.

Only one count was recorded for this clone. The rearrangement links TRBV2 to TRBJ2-3, with D perhaps TRBD1 (6 bases). Trimming pared 7 bases from V and 0 bases from J, leaving 14 bases between. The CDR3 is 15 residues long. CDR1 SNHLY and CDR2 FYNNEI come from the germline V gene. The CDR3 region has the DNA TGTGCCAGCACAGAACAGGGCACTAGCACAGATACGCAGTATTTT. Translating it yields CASTEQGTSTDTQYF.

This chain uses TRBV9 with TRBJ2-1, with 10 bases aligning to TRBD2. The V and J ends lost 4 bases and 6 bases, in that order; junction bases with no gene match: 10. The CDR3 is 16 amino acids. The V gene's germline CDR1 is SGDLS and CDR2 YYNGEE. The CDR3 nucleotides read TGTGCCAGCAGCCCCCACGCCGGGACTAGCGCCAATGAGCAGTTCTTC. It translates to CASSPHAGTSANEQFF.

V gene TRBV6-1 combines with J gene TRBJ1-2; TRBD1 matches at 9 bases. From germline, CDR1 is MNHNS and CDR2 SASEGT. The ends lost 2 bases at V and 4 bases at J; junction bases unmatched: 20. The CDR3 has 20 amino acids. CDR3 nucleotide sequence: TGTGCCAGCAGTGAAATCTTGGGGGCAATACAGGGGGCACTTGGCTATGGCTACACCTTC. Residues: CASSEILGAIQGALGYGYTF.

The genes are TRBV6-5 and TRBJ1-2, with a tentative D call TRBD1 (5 bases). The CDR3 loop spans 15 amino acids. The V and J ends lost 5 bases and 5 bases respectively, with 18 bases between them. The V gene's germline CDR1 is MNHEY and CDR2 SVGAGI. The DNA of the CDR3 is TGTGCCAGCAGTCCTAGCGCGGGGGAAAGTTATGGCTACACCTTC. It translates to CASSPSAGESYGYTF.

This sequence joins TRBV6-2 or TRBV6-3 and TRBJ2-1, with 9 bases that match TRBD1. The CDR3 consists of 14 residues. CDR1 is MNHEY and CDR2 is SVGEGT in the germline V gene. V dropped 5 bases and J dropped 3; count of bases not matched to a gene: 2. The chain's CDR3 is CASSQDRGYNEQFF. CDR3 coding DNA: TGTGCCAGCAGTCAGGACAGGGGCTACAATGAGCAGTTCTTC.

In this sample, this clone turned up a few times. The chain has TRBV10-3 and TRBJ1-6; the D is unclear. Germline lookup yields CDR1 ENHRY and CDR2 SYGVKD. CDR3 length: 14 amino acids. The germline V and J ends were trimmed by 8 bases and 7 bases, with 15 bases remaining between them. The CDR3 sequence: CAIADRRPNSPLHF. CDR3 sequence (DNA): TGTGCCATCGCCGACCGGCGGCCCAATTCACCCCTCCACTTT.

The gene calls are TRBV10-3 and TRBJ1-6, with D tentatively TRBD1 (6 bases). This CDR3 comprises 14 residues. CDR1 is ENHRY, CDR2 SYGVKD, per germline. V lost 6 bases and J 4 bases, leaving 10 bases between the germline ends. The CDR3 coding sequence is TGTGCCATCAGGGCAACAGGGTATAATTCACCCCTCCACTTT. Translation gives CAIRATGYNSPLHF.

The J gene is TRBJ2-2, the V gene TRBV7-3, with a weak D call TRBD1 (7 bases). The germline V gene has CDR1 SGHTA and CDR2 FQGTGA. The CDR3 runs to 13 residues. Trimming pared 5 bases from V and 7 bases from J, leaving 11 bases between. The CDR3 DNA follows: TGTGCCAGCAGCCCAGGGGGGAACGGGGAGCTGTTTTTT. Protein sequence: CASSPGGNGELFF.

V and J are TRBV27 and TRBJ2-5, with TRBD2 identical over 7 bases. The V and J ends lost 3 bases and 5 bases, in that order; junction bases with no gene match: 12. CDR1 is MNHEY and CDR2 is SMNVEV in the germline V gene (reference sequence). The CDR3 spans 16 residues. The CDR3 DNA follows: TGTGCCAGCAGTTTCCGGGGGGAGAGCATGGCGGAGACCCAGTACTTC. Its translation: CASSFRGESMAETQYF.

The CDR3 sequence: CASRETRTGYTQYF. The CDR3 DNA reads TGTGCCAGCAGAGAAACTAGGACAGGGTATACGCAGTATTTT. The V gene is TRBV27, the J gene TRBJ2-3; 8 nucleotides agree with TRBD1. V shed 6 bases and J 7 bases; nucleotides not matched to a gene: 9. The CDR3 is 14 amino acids. Germline loops: CDR1 MNHEY, CDR2 SMNVEV (reference sequence).